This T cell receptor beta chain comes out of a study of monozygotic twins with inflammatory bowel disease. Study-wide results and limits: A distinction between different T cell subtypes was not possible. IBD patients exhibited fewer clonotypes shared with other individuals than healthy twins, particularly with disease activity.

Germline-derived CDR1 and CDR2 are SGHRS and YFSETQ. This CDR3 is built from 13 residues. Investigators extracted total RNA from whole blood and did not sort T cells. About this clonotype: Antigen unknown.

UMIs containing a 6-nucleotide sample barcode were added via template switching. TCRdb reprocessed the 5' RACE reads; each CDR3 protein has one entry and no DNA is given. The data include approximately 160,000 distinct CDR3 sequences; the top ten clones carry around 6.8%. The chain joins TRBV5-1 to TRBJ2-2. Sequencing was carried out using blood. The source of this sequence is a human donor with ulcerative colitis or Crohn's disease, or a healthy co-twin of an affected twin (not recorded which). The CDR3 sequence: CASSFLGAGELFF.